These 22 T cell receptor beta chains were sequenced from one sample in a study of T cell responses to AZD1222 COVID-19 vaccine. Method: immunoSEQ multiplex PCR; TCRdb's copy keeps in-frame clones and lacks some. This repertoire shows around 120,000 clones, roughly 90% found once; its top ten account for approximately 1.3%. This material consisted of peripheral blood, taken on day 0 of AZD1222 vaccination. These receptors all come from an adult in good health.

The rearrangement uses TRBV19 and TRBJ2-7, with a tentative D call TRBD2 (6 bases). CDR1 is LNHDA, CDR2 SQIVND, per germline (reference sequence). V was pared by 3 bases and J by 3 bases, with 12 bases between. There are 14 residues in the CDR3. CDR3 amino acids: CASSMGTPLYEQYF. The CDR3 coding sequence is TGTGCCAGTAGTATGGGGACTCCCCTCTACGAGCAGTACTTC.

The chain is built from TRBV7-2 and TRBJ2-3, with D possibly matching TRBD2 (5 bases). Germline CDR1 and CDR2: SGHTA and FQGNSA. This CDR3 comprises 15 residues. Trimming cost V 1 base and J 3 bases, with 11 bases left between them. In DNA, the CDR3 is TGTGCCAGCAGCTTAGTGGGAGCGTATACAGATACGCAGTATTTT. This encodes CASSLVGAYTDTQYF. The whole variable domain, filled in from reference TRBV7-2 and TRBJ2-3, reads GAGVSQSPSNKVTEKGKDVELRCDPISGHTALYWYRQSLGQGLEFLIYFQGNSAPDKSGLPSDRFSAERTGGSVSTLTIQRTQQEDSAVYLCASSLVGAYTDTQYFGPGTRLTVL.

The V gene is TRBV4-3, the J gene TRBJ2-2, with unresolved D. The CDR3 length is 14 residues. Trimming stripped 1 base from V and 1 base from J, with 4 bases between. The germline CDR1 and CDR2 sequences are LGHNA and YSLEER. The CDR3 reads CASSQGRNTGELFF. The CDR3 DNA reads TGCGCCAGCAGCCAAGGCAGGAACACCGGGGAGCTGTTTTTT.

The chain joins TRBV19 to TRBJ1-4, with D possibly being TRBD1 (5 bases). Germline assignment: CDR1 LNHDA and CDR2 SQIVND (reference sequence). The V end lost 6 bases, the J end lost 8 bases, and 16 bases lay between the germline ends. This CDR3 is built from 14 residues. Here the CDR3 DNA reads TGTGCCAGTAGCACCGGGGCATCGGACGAAAAACTGTTTTTT. It encodes CASSTGASDEKLFF.

The J gene is TRBJ1-2, the V gene TRBV5-1; D unclear. Trimming removed 0 bases at V and 6 bases at J, with 9 bases between. The CDR3 is 13 residues long. CDR1 is SGHRS and CDR2 is YFSETQ in the germline V gene. The CDR3 nucleotides are TGCGCCAGCAGCTTGGGGTCGGCTCATGGCTACACCTTC. It specifies CASSLGSAHGYTF.

The rearrangement uses TRBV5-1 and TRBJ1-1; D possibly corresponds to TRBD1 (6 bases). Germline V gene data show CDR1 as SGHRS and CDR2 as YFSETQ. The CDR3 is 13 amino acids. Trimming left V 3 bases short and J 6 bases short, with 12 bases between. The CDR3 nucleotides read TGCGCCAGCAGCTCGGTGGAGGGGGCTGAAGCTTTCTTT. It is translated as CASSSVEGAEAFF.

This chain connects TRBV6-2 or TRBV6-3 to TRBJ1-1; 9 nucleotides agree with TRBD1. V lost 5 bases to trimming and J lost 10 bases; unmatched junction nucleotides: 5. The CDR3 length is 12 residues. The germline V gene has CDR1 MNHEY and CDR2 SVGEGT. The CDR3 here is CASSATTGGAFF. The CDR3 DNA sequence: TGTGCCAGCAGTGCCACGACAGGGGGAGCTTTCTTT.

The chain's CDR3 is CASSIQGVSFYEQYF. In DNA, the CDR3 is TGTGCCAGTAGTATTCAGGGTGTGTCCTTCTACGAGCAGTACTTC. V usage is TRBV19 and J usage is TRBJ2-7; tentative D call: TRBD1 (5 bases). The ends were cut back, 3 bases at V and 3 bases at J, with 15 bases in the middle. This CDR3 comprises 15 residues. CDR1 and CDR2 from the germline V gene are LNHDA and SQIVND (reference sequence).

This clone was picked up one time. This sequence joins TRBV19 and TRBJ1-2; no definite D call. Germline-derived CDR1 and CDR2 are LNHDA and SQIVND (reference sequence). This CDR3 region has 15 residues. Trimming took off 5 bases at V and 4 bases at J, with 17 bases between the two ends. This CDR3 reads CASSLPRAVPYGYTF. The CDR3 DNA reads as TGTGCCAGTAGTCTTCCTAGGGCGGTCCCCTATGGCTACACCTTC. Filled out from reference TRBV19 and TRBJ1-2, the complete variable domain reads DGGITQSPKYLFRKEGQNVTLSCEQNLNHDAMYWYRQDPGQGLRLIYYSQIVNDFQKGDIAEGYSVSREKKESFPLTVTSAQKNPTAFYLCASSLPRAVPYGYTFGSGTRLTVV.

The chain has TRBV6-2 or TRBV6-3 and TRBJ2-1; 10 nucleotides match TRBD2. Germline loops: CDR1 MNHEY, CDR2 SVGEGT. The V and J ends lost 6 bases and 4 bases, in that order; junction bases with no gene match: 15. The CDR3 is 18 residues long. CDR3 DNA: TGTGCCAGCAGCGGACTGGGGCTAGCGGGAGCGAGGTACAATGAGCAGTTCTTC. Protein: CASSGLGLAGARYNEQFF.

The V gene is TRBV9, the J gene TRBJ2-7; 8 bases match TRBD1. Unmatched junction bases numbered 6, after V lost 5 bases and J lost 2 bases. The germline V gene has CDR1 SGDLS and CDR2 YYNGEE. The CDR3 has 14 amino acids. The CDR3 DNA sequence: TGTGCCAGCAGTACCGACAGGGGAGCCTACGAGCAGTACTTC. Translated: CASSTDRGAYEQYF.

The rearrangement joins TRBV5-1 to TRBJ2-7; no definite D call. The CDR3 runs to 13 residues. Germline V lookup: CDR1 SGHRS, CDR2 YFSETQ. Between the trimmed V and J ends, which lost 0 bases and 7 bases, there was a span of 11 bases. The CDR3 loop reads CASSLDSLGEQYF. The DNA of the CDR3 is TGCGCCAGCAGCTTGGATAGCCTGGGTGAGCAGTACTTC.

The CDR3 reads CASSSADRGFYGYTF. In DNA, the CDR3 is TGTGCCAGCAGTTCCGCGGACAGGGGGTTCTATGGCTACACCTTC. The chain has TRBV27 and TRBJ1-2; TRBD1 aligns across 10 bases. V lost 4 bases and J lost 4; bases outside the gene matches: 6. Germline values: CDR1 MNHEY, CDR2 SMNVEV (reference sequence). This CDR3 has 15 residues.

The V gene is TRBV19, the J gene TRBJ2-7; the match to TRBD1 covers 7 bases. CDR3 size: 14 residues. V shed 3 bases, J shed 2 bases, and the junction held 4 bases outside the gene matches. CDR1 and CDR2 (germline): LNHDA, SQIVND (reference sequence). CDR3 coding DNA: TGTGCCAGTAGTATTAACAGGGGTCCCTACGAGCAGTACTTC. This codes for CASSINRGPYEQYF.

V usage is TRBV7-2 and J usage is TRBJ2-3; D gene uncertain. In germline, CDR1 is SGHTA, CDR2 FQGNSA. The V end was cut by 0 bases, the J end by 0 bases, with 7 bases between. This CDR3 has 15 amino acids. In DNA form, the CDR3 reads TGTGCCAGCAGCTTAGCCAGCGATAGCACAGATACGCAGTATTTT. This encodes CASSLASDSTDTQYF.

Only one count was recorded for this clone. This chain uses TRBV6-6 with TRBJ2-7; TRBD1 agrees at 9 bases. The CDR3 is 13 residues long. The germline CDR1 and CDR2 sequences are MNHNY and SVGAGI (reference sequence). The junction had 6 bases not matched to a gene; V was cut back by 5 bases and J by 7 bases. The CDR3 region has the DNA TGTGCCAGCAGTCACAGGGGGCAGGGAGAGCAGTACTTC. Amino acid sequence: CASSHRGQGEQYF.

The chain links TRBV7-9 to TRBJ2-2; the D is unclear. V was cut by 1 base and J by 3 bases, with 9 bases left in between. CDR3 size: 15 residues. In germline, CDR1 is SEHNR, CDR2 FQNEAQ (reference sequence). In DNA form, the CDR3 reads TGTGCCAGCAGCTTAGATGGCGGTCACACCGGGGAGCTGTTTTTT. It codes for CASSLDGGHTGELFF. Based on the CDR3 plus reference TRBV7-9 and TRBJ2-2, the full variable domain is DTGVSQNPRHKITKRGQNVTFRCDPISEHNRLYWYRQTLGQGPEFLTYFQNEAQLEKSRLLSDRFSAERPKGSFSTLEIQRTEQGDSAMYLCASSLDGGHTGELFFGEGSRLTVL.

This clone was seen a single time. The chain's CDR3 is CASSRRDRAGYTF. The CDR3 region has the DNA TGTGCCAGCTCAAGAAGGGACAGGGCTGGCTACACCTTC. V and J are TRBV6-5 and TRBJ1-2; 9 nucleotides agree with TRBD1. The V gene's germline CDR1 is MNHEY and CDR2 SVGAGI. CDR3 length equals 13 residues. With 8 bases clipped from V and 7 bases from J, the junction kept 8 bases outside the gene matches.

The rearrangement links TRBV5-4 to TRBJ2-3; tentative D call: TRBD2 (6 bases). With 4 bases removed from V and 4 bases from J, the gap between germline ends came to 13 bases. The germline gives CDR1 SGHNT, CDR2 YYREEE (reference sequence). CDR3 length: 14 residues. CDR3 bases: TGTGCCAGCAGCCAAGGGCTAGCGTCAGATACGCAGTATTTT. It specifies CASSQGLASDTQYF.

V and J are TRBV18 and TRBJ2-7, with a weak D call TRBD1 (6 bases). This CDR3 region has 15 residues. V lost 3 bases, J lost 0 bases, and 12 bases lay in between. Germline assignment: CDR1 KGHSH and CDR2 LQKENI. CDR3 sequence reads: CASSPLQGSSYEQYF. The DNA of the CDR3 is TGTGCCAGCTCACCTCTTCAGGGGAGCTCCTACGAGCAGTACTTC.

This sequence joins TRBV3-1 (or the pseudogene TRBV3-2) and TRBJ2-5; D gene uncertain. Looked up from germline, CDR1 is LGHDT and CDR2 is YNNKEL (reference sequence). CDR3 size: 14 residues. V lost 1 base and J lost 0, with 6 bases in between. This CDR3 is CASSQGDNQETQYF. The CDR3 bases are TGTGCCAGCAGCCAAGGTGATAACCAAGAGACCCAGTACTTC.

The CDR3 bases are TGTGCCAGCAGTCCCGCGGGGTATGGCTACACCTTC. Encoded protein: CASSPAGYGYTF. V gene TRBV27 combines with J gene TRBJ1-2; D is undetermined. Germline-derived CDR1 and CDR2 are MNHEY and SMNVEV (reference sequence). The V and J ends lost 5 bases and 5 bases respectively, with 9 bases between them. The CDR3 is 12 amino acids.